The next 12 T cell receptor beta chains were all read from a single sample in a study of control samples from healthy donors and cancer patients. Sequencing used immunoSEQ multiplex PCR; TCRdb keeps in-frame clones, though not all of them. The sample has approximately 170,000 clones, around nine tenths seen once; the top ten hold about 1.4%. The sequencing input was blood. The receptor set was obtained from a man under 40 in good health.

The genes are TRBV4-1 and TRBJ2-7, with D perhaps being TRBD1 or TRBD2 (6 bases each). CDR1 MGHRA and CDR2 YSYEKL come from the germline V gene. Trimming stripped 4 bases from V and 2 bases from J, with 21 bases between. The CDR3 has 17 residues. CDR3 bases: TGCGCCAGCAGCCTCGAAGGTTGGGGGGCGCGTACCTACGAGCAGTACTTC. This sequence encodes CASSLEGWGARTYEQYF.

The chain links TRBV7-2 to TRBJ1-1; TRBD1 agrees at 7 bases. The trim removed 5 bases at V and 1 base at J, leaving 4 bases unmatched. Germline CDR1 SGHTA, CDR2 FQGNSA. The CDR3 runs to 14 residues. The CDR3 spells CASSPGTANTEAFF. CDR3 sequence (DNA): TGTGCCAGCAGCCCCGGGACAGCGAACACTGAAGCTTTCTTT.

The chain links TRBV5-1 to TRBJ2-7, with D perhaps being TRBD1 or TRBD2 (6 bases each). The CDR3 extends over 15 amino acids. Germline assignment: CDR1 SGHRS and CDR2 YFSETQ. V was trimmed by 0 bases and J by 5 bases, leaving 15 bases between them. The CDR3 sequence: CASSLDWGAGNEQYF. CDR3 coding DNA: TGCGCCAGCAGCTTGGATTGGGGGGCGGGGAACGAGCAGTACTTC.

Details on this clone: An end of the junction differs from the germline gene, which may be a read error. The gene calls are TRBV10-1 and TRBJ1-2; D perhaps matches TRBD1 (5 bases). CDR1 WNHNN and CDR2 SYGVQD come from the germline V gene (reference sequence). The CDR3 loop spans 11 amino acids. CDR3 DNA: TGTGCGACCGGGACGGAATATGGCTACACCTTC. It is translated as CATGTEYGYTF.

This chain links TRBV20-1 with TRBJ1-3; D ambiguous. The germline gives CDR1 DFQATT, CDR2 SNEGSKA (reference sequence). This CDR3 spans 11 amino acids. V dropped 5 bases and J dropped 0 bases, with 2 bases sitting between them. CDR3 amino acids: CSAPSGNTIYF. The CDR3 DNA follows: TGCAGTGCTCCCTCTGGAAACACCATATATTTT.

The rearrangement links TRBV12-3 or TRBV12-4 to TRBJ1-1; unclear D gene. Trimming removed 7 bases from V and 1 base from J, with 10 bases in between. The CDR3 covers 13 residues. The CDR3 sequence: CASIQSGNTEAFF. The CDR3 region has the DNA TGTGCCAGCATCCAGTCGGGGAACACTGAAGCTTTCTTT.

A few counts support this clone. The chain combines TRBV2 with TRBJ1-1, with D unclear. Germline lookup yields CDR1 SNHLY and CDR2 FYNNEI. Trimming left V 7 bases short and J 3 bases short, with 6 bases between. CDR3 length: 11 amino acids. The CDR3 reads CASTPDTEAFF. CDR3 nucleotides: TGTGCCAGCACCCCTGACACTGAAGCTTTCTTT.

The chain employs TRBV11-2 and TRBJ2-4; 11 bases fit TRBD2. The J segment lost 2 bases and the V segment lost 10 bases, leaving 4 bases of the junction unmatched. The CDR3 has 14 residues. Germline CDR1 and CDR2: SGHAT and FQNNGV. The CDR3 here is CATSTSGTKNIQYF. For the CDR3, the DNA is TGTGCCACCTCGACTAGCGGGACCAAAAACATTCAGTACTTC.

This clone was seen a single time. The chain carries TRBV27 and TRBJ1-3; no clear D gene. The germline CDR1 and CDR2 sequences are MNHEY and SMNVEV (reference sequence). This CDR3 has 14 amino acids. V lost 4 bases and J lost 0, with 7 bases in between. The CDR3 nucleotides are TGTGCCAGCAGTTCCTACAGCTCTGGAAACACCATATATTTT. Amino acids: CASSSYSSGNTIYF.

The count of this clone is one. The chain combines TRBV5-4 with TRBJ2-3; 8 positions match TRBD2. Germline V gene data show CDR1 as SGHNT and CDR2 as YYREEE (reference sequence). V gave up 2 bases and J gave up 2 bases; unmatched junction bases: 1. CDR3 size: 14 residues. The CDR3 coding sequence is TGTGCCAGCAGCTTACTAGCGGACACAGATACGCAGTATTTT. It specifies CASSLLADTDTQYF.

The chain links TRBV28 to TRBJ1-2; perhaps TRBD1 as D (5 bases). The germline V and J ends were trimmed by 5 bases and 3 bases, with 16 bases remaining between them. Per the germline V gene, CDR1 is MDHEN and CDR2 is SYDVKM. The CDR3 totals 15 residues. The chain's CDR3 is CASSARVTAYYGYTF. DNA for the CDR3: TGTGCCAGCAGTGCCCGGGTGACAGCCTACTATGGCTACACCTTC.

CDR3 in DNA: TGTGCCAGCTCACCATCCAGGTTAGATCAGCCCCAGCATTTT. It translates to CASSPSRLDQPQHF. This chain joins TRBV18 and TRBJ1-5; D is unresolved. Trimming cost V 2 bases and J 5 bases, with 10 bases left between them. CDR3 size: 14 residues. Germline V lookup: CDR1 KGHSH, CDR2 LQKENI.